Reported below is one T cell receptor (beta chain). As yet, its antigen is unknown. This entry belongs to a study of early T cells in non-severe SARS-CoV-2 infection. Separate cDNA molecules each had unique molecular identifiers attached to them. One entry per CDR3 protein results from TCRdb running MiXCR on the 5' RACE reads. The table has 75,000 to 80,000 distinct CDR3 sequences, approximately 10% seen once; the top ten hold about 12%. Germline-derived CDR1 and CDR2 are LGHNA and YNFKEQ. The CDR3 length is 16 residues. V was pared by 0 bases and J by 0 bases, with 2 bases of the junction left unmatched. Overall study results and limits: The matching step, a VDJdb search, favored anti-spike CD8 responses and missed private and CD4 specificities.

The source material was whole blood, sampled at baseline. The V call is TRBV4-2, the J call TRBJ2-3; 8 bases match TRBD2. The sequence was collected from an adult who was a healthcare worker with PCR-confirmed SARS-CoV-2 infection or an uninfected control (not recorded which). CDR3: CASSQDSGASTDTQYF. The CDR3 region has the DNA TGTGCCAGCAGCCAAGATAGCGGGGCGAGCACAGATACGCAGTATTTT.